A single sample is the source of the 22 T cell receptor beta chains below, sequenced in a study of shared clonotypes between healthy human individuals. Produced via immunoSEQ multiplex PCR; TCRdb's table is partial and in-frame only. Among approximately 2.5 million clones listed, over 85% were seen once. Sequenced input: naive CD4+ T cells from PBMCs. The sample's subset: CD45RA+ positively selected. These receptors all stem from a young man in good health. Some clones in this sample may be carry-over from other donors' samples.

The chain combines TRBV19 with TRBJ2-5, with D perhaps TRBD1 or TRBD2 (7 bases each). Trimming stripped 5 bases from V and 2 bases from J, with 18 bases between. The CDR3 is made up of 16 amino acids. Germline V CDR1 and CDR2: LNHDA, SQIVND (reference sequence). The CDR3 DNA reads TGTGCCAGTAGTGAGGGGGGGACAGCCCCTCAAGAGACCCAGTACTTC. It encodes CASSEGGTAPQETQYF.

CDR3 region: CAIWGGYEQYF. In DNA, the CDR3 is TGTGCCATCTGGGGCGGCTACGAGCAGTACTTC. The V and J genes are TRBV10-3 and TRBJ2-7, with a weak D call TRBD1 (5 bases). Germline V lookup: CDR1 ENHRY, CDR2 SYGVKD. The CDR3 is 11 amino acids. The V and J ends lost 8 bases and 3 bases respectively, with 8 bases between them.

The gene calls are TRBV30 and TRBJ2-1, with 8 bases aligning to TRBD1. The CDR3 extends over 14 amino acids. Germline V gives CDR1 GTSNPN, CDR2 SVGIG (reference sequence). With V trimmed by 0 bases and J by 12 bases, 10 bases remained unmatched. CDR3 in amino acids: CAWSVDSRGTGQFF. The CDR3 region has the DNA TGTGCCTGGAGTGTTGATTCTCGCGGGACAGGGCAGTTCTTC.

Remarks on this clone: At the DNA level, this CDR3 is encoded by other sequences in the same sample as well. The chain employs TRBV5-1 and TRBJ2-7; TRBD1 aligns across 9 bases. V dropped 0 bases and J dropped 3; count of bases not matched to a gene: 4. This CDR3 contains 15 residues. Germline CDR1 SGHRS, CDR2 YFSETQ. The CDR3 region has the DNA TGCGCCAGCAGCTTGGCGGGACAGGGTATCTACGAGCAGTACTTC. Its translation is CASSLAGQGIYEQYF.

Remarks on this clone: The sample has other DNA sequences that encode this CDR3 too. The chain recombines TRBV6-5 with TRBJ2-7; 8 bases are a match to TRBD2. The germline V gene has CDR1 MNHEY and CDR2 SVGAGI. V was pared by 2 bases and J by 1 base, with 4 bases of the junction left unmatched. This CDR3 is 15 amino acids long. The CDR3 nucleotides are TGTGCCAGCAGTTACCTAGCGGGCGGGTCCTACGAGCAGTACTTC. The encoded protein is CASSYLAGGSYEQYF.

This clone has just one count. The chain recombines TRBV2 with TRBJ2-5; no definite D call. The CDR3 totals 13 residues. The germline CDR1 and CDR2 sequences are SNHLY and FYNNEI. The ends were cut back, 2 bases at V and 5 bases at J, with 9 bases in the middle. For the CDR3, the DNA is TGTGCCAGCAGTGAATACCCTGGCGAGACCCAGTACTTC. As protein: CASSEYPGETQYF.

The rearrangement uses TRBV9 and TRBJ2-3, with 8 nucleotides matching TRBD2. V lost 4 bases, J lost 2 bases, and 6 bases stayed unmatched. CDR1 and CDR2 (germline): SGDLS, YYNGEE. The CDR3 has 15 amino acids. CDR3 sequence: CASSPLSGTTDTQYF. As DNA, the CDR3 is TGTGCCAGCAGCCCCCTTAGCGGGACCACAGATACGCAGTATTTT.

This chain joins TRBV7-9 and TRBJ1-2; tentatively, D is TRBD1 (5 bases). Germline V gene sequence: CDR1 SEHNR, CDR2 FQNEAQ (reference sequence). The ends were cut back, 5 bases at V and 9 bases at J, with 10 bases in the middle. This CDR3 comprises 11 residues. The CDR3 sequence: CASSTGTSYTF. CDR3 nucleotide sequence: TGTGCCAGCAGCACCGGGACCAGCTACACCTTC.

This chain joins TRBV11-2 and TRBJ1-1; 7 bases map to TRBD1. V was pared by 2 bases and J by 6 bases, with 6 bases of the junction left unmatched. The CDR3 runs to 14 residues. CDR1 SGHAT and CDR2 FQNNGV come from the germline V gene. CDR3: CASSLPQGPPEAFF. The DNA for the CDR3 is TGTGCCAGCAGCTTACCACAGGGGCCACCTGAAGCTTTCTTT. Based on the CDR3 plus reference TRBV11-2 and TRBJ1-1, the full variable domain is EAGVAQSPRYKIIEKRQSVAFWCNPISGHATLYWYQQILGQGPKLLIQFQNNGVVDDSQLPKDRFSAERLKGVDSTLKIQPAKLEDSAVYLCASSLPQGPPEAFFGQGTRLTVV.

This clone was detected only a few times. The rearrangement links TRBV15 to TRBJ2-1; the match to TRBD2 covers 8 bases. J was trimmed by 9 bases and V by 5 bases; bases with no gene match: 6. Germline loops: CDR1 LNHNV, CDR2 YYDKDF (reference sequence). The CDR3 runs to 13 residues. The CDR3 is CATSSGGTGEQFF. In nucleotides, the CDR3 is TGTGCCACCAGCTCGGGAGGGACTGGTGAGCAGTTCTTC.

V gene TRBV10-3 combines with J gene TRBJ2-1; 11 bases line up with TRBD2. J lost 7 bases, V lost 3 bases, and 2 bases had no gene match. This CDR3 comprises 14 residues. Germline lookup yields CDR1 ENHRY and CDR2 SYGVKD. CDR3 region: CAISDRTSGNEQFF. In DNA form, the CDR3 reads TGTGCCATCAGTGACAGGACTAGCGGGAATGAGCAGTTCTTC.

This clone appeared once. V gene TRBV27 combines with J gene TRBJ1-3; 8 bases line up with TRBD1. The CDR3 spans 13 residues. Per the germline V gene, CDR1 is MNHEY and CDR2 is SMNVEV (reference sequence). V lost 6 bases, J lost 5 bases, and 3 bases stayed unmatched. The DNA of the CDR3 is TGTGCCAGCAGGCAGGGGGCAAGAAACACCATATATTTT. Amino acid sequence: CASRQGARNTIYF.

The chain recombines TRBV19 with TRBJ2-1; D might be TRBD2 (7 bases). Trimming stripped 3 bases from V and 9 bases from J, with 24 bases between. The length of the CDR3 is 17 residues. Germline values: CDR1 LNHDA, CDR2 SQIVND (reference sequence). The CDR3 region has the DNA TGTGCCAGTAGTATGAGGTTAGGGGGAGGGCCGTTTCTTGAGCAGTTCTTC. Residues: CASSMRLGGGPFLEQFF.

This clone occurred a few times. The V call is TRBV5-1, the J call TRBJ1-3; possibly TRBD1 for D (5 bases). Germline lookup yields CDR1 SGHRS and CDR2 YFSETQ. Trimming removed 4 bases from V and 8 bases from J, with 16 bases in between. There are 14 residues in the CDR3. The CDR3 here is CASSTGTGGDTIYF. The DNA of the CDR3 is TGCGCCAGCAGCACCGGGACCGGCGGGGACACCATATATTTT.

The rearrangement uses TRBV7-9 and TRBJ2-5, with 7 positions matching TRBD1. The germline CDR1 and CDR2 sequences are SEHNR and FQNEAQ (reference sequence). The J segment lost 5 bases and the V segment lost 7 bases, leaving 7 bases of the junction unmatched. The CDR3 runs to 13 residues. CDR3 protein: CASMRGQGETQYF. The CDR3 DNA is TGTGCCAGCATGAGGGGGCAAGGGGAGACCCAGTACTTC.

This chain uses TRBV30 with TRBJ1-1; a possible D gene is TRBD1 (6 bases). The germline V and J ends were trimmed by 5 bases and 5 bases, with 15 bases remaining between them. Per the germline V gene, CDR1 is GTSNPN and CDR2 is SVGIG (reference sequence). CDR3 length equals 13 residues. The CDR3 here is CAWAPGAGTEAFF. The DNA for the CDR3 is TGTGCCTGGGCCCCAGGGGCAGGGACTGAAGCTTTCTTT.

The chain recombines TRBV5-4 with TRBJ1-1, with D unclear. CDR3 length equals 14 residues. Looked up from germline, CDR1 is SGHNT and CDR2 is YYREEE (reference sequence). V was shortened by 7 bases and J by 7 bases, with 20 bases between the two germline ends. Here the CDR3 reads CASGPRSYPDEAFF. CDR3 nucleotide sequence: TGTGCCAGCGGACCACGGAGCTACCCCGATGAAGCTTTCTTT.

This chain links TRBV7-8 with TRBJ1-1; 7 bases are a match to TRBD1. Per the germline V gene, CDR1 is SGHVS and CDR2 is FQNEAQ. CDR3 length: 15 residues. The ends lost 3 bases at V and 5 bases at J; junction bases unmatched: 9. The DNA for the CDR3 is TGTGCCAGCAGCTTCCAGGGGGAGCTGCGAACTGAAGCTTTCTTT. It translates to CASSFQGELRTEAFF.

The chain is built from TRBV25-1 and TRBJ1-1, with D possibly matching TRBD1 (5 bases). The CDR3 is 13 residues long. CDR1 and CDR2 from the germline V gene are MGHDK and SYGVNS. Deletions cut 9 bases from V and 1 base from J, with 12 bases between. The CDR3 loop is CASQITGNTEAFF. The CDR3 DNA reads as TGTGCCAGTCAAATAACAGGGAACACTGAAGCTTTCTTT.

The J gene is TRBJ1-4, the V gene TRBV4-2; D uncertain. This CDR3 spans 14 amino acids. CDR1 and CDR2 (germline): LGHNA, YNFKEQ. Trimming pared 0 bases from V and 8 bases from J, leaving 10 bases between. CDR3 bases: TGTGCCAGCAGCCAAGAGTTGGTCAGGGAAAAACTGTTTTTT. Translation: CASSQELVREKLFF.

As to this clone: Other nucleotide sequences from this sample produce the same CDR3. The CDR3 sequence is CASSYSRQQNTEAFF. The CDR3 coding sequence is TGTGCCAGCAGTTACTCTAGACAGCAGAACACTGAAGCTTTCTTT. The chain recombines TRBV6-5 with TRBJ1-1; a weak D match, TRBD1 (5 bases). CDR1 is MNHEY, CDR2 SVGAGI, per germline. CDR3 size: 15 residues. Trimming took off 0 bases at V and 1 base at J, with 9 bases between the two ends.

The chain carries TRBV30 and TRBJ2-3, with 7 bases fitting TRBD1. Germline CDR1 is GTSNPN and CDR2 is SVGIG (reference sequence). V was clipped by 2 bases and J by 13 bases; unmatched bases: 6. The CDR3 length is 11 residues. DNA of the CDR3: TGTGCCTGGAGTTACAGGGGCGAGAAGTATTTT. Amino acids: CAWSYRGEKYF.